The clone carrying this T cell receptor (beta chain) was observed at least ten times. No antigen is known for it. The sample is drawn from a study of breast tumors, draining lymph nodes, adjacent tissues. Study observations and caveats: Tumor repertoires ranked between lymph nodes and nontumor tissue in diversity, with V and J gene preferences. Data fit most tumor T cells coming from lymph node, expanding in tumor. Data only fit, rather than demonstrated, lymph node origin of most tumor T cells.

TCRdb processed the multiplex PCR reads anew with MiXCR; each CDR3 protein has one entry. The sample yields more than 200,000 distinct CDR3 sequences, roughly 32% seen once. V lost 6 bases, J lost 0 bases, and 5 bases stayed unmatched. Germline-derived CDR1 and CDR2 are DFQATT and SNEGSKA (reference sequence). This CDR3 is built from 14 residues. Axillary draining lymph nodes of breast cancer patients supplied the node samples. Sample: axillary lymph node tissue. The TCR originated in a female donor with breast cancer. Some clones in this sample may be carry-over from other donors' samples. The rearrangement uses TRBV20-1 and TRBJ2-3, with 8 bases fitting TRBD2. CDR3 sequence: CSAKLAESTDTQYF. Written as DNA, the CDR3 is TGCAGTGCAAAACTAGCGGAAAGCACAGATACGCAGTATTTT.